Each of the 18 T cell receptor beta chains below was sequenced from the same sample in a study of blood T cell repertoires in COVID-19. The protocol was immunoSEQ multiplex PCR, while the TCRdb copy is restricted to in-frame clones and leaves out a portion. The sample contains 95,000 to 100,000 clones, approximately 91% of which appear only once. The sample taken for sequencing was peripheral blood. The receptor set was obtained from a man aged 45-60 years with acute or convalescent COVID-19.

The chain is built from TRBV4-3 and TRBJ1-1, with D hard to call. Germline loops: CDR1 LGHNA, CDR2 YSLEER. Between the trimmed V and J ends, which lost 1 base and 4 bases, there was a span of 13 bases. CDR3 length: 15 residues. The CDR3 DNA reads TGCGCCAGCAGCCAAGGAGGGTTTCCCCCCACTGAAGCTTTCTTT. Translating it yields CASSQGGFPPTEAFF.

The V gene is TRBV5-4, the J gene TRBJ1-6; possibly TRBD1 for D (6 bases). Trimming left V 4 bases short and J 8 bases short, with 13 bases between. CDR3 length: 14 residues. The germline CDR1 and CDR2 sequences are SGHNT and YYREEE (reference sequence). The CDR3 sequence is CASSHRAGDSPLHF. CDR3 DNA sequence: TGTGCCAGCAGCCACAGGGCGGGGGATTCACCCCTCCACTTT.

J is TRBJ1-4 and V is TRBV21-1; the tabulated D call, TRBD1, remains unverified against the DNA. TRBV21-1 is a known pseudogene. The CDR3 has 16 amino acids. CDR3 region: CASSSLTGTGDEKLFF. The CDR3 coding sequence is TGTGCCAGCAGCTCCCTAACCGGGACAGGGGATGAAAAACTGTTTTTT.

The chain couples TRBV10-3 to TRBJ2-5, with 7 bases that match TRBD1. Germline V gene lookup returns CDR1 ENHRY and CDR2 SYGVKD. The trim removed 5 bases at V and 4 bases at J, leaving 4 bases unmatched. This CDR3 contains 13 residues. CDR3: CAISRTGAETQYF. Here the CDR3 DNA reads TGTGCCATCAGTCGGACAGGAGCAGAGACCCAGTACTTC.

The chain uses TRBV20-1 and TRBJ2-2, with 7 bases that match TRBD2. This CDR3 is built from 15 residues. Germline CDR1 is DFQATT and CDR2 is SNEGSKA (reference sequence). Losses at the gene ends were 3 bases for V and 4 bases for J; bases not matched to a gene: 8. The CDR3 DNA reads as TGCAGTGCTAGTCCCCAGCGGGGATTCACCGGGGAGCTGTTTTTT. Protein product: CSASPQRGFTGELFF.

This sequence joins TRBV4-1 and TRBJ2-3; D may be TRBD1 (6 bases). CDR1 is MGHRA and CDR2 is YSYEKL in the germline V gene. The germline V and J ends were trimmed by 3 bases and 2 bases, with 15 bases remaining between them. The CDR3 extends over 16 amino acids. The CDR3: CASSQPQGSYTDTQYF. CDR3 nucleotide sequence: TGCGCCAGCAGCCAGCCACAGGGATCGTACACAGATACGCAGTATTTT.

The chain couples TRBV4-2 to TRBJ1-1; D is perhaps TRBD1 (6 bases). With 0 bases removed from V and 4 bases from J, the gap between germline ends came to 15 bases. The CDR3 covers 16 residues. The germline V gene encodes CDR1 LGHNA and CDR2 YNFKEQ. The CDR3 is CASSQDLLAGATEAFF. The CDR3 DNA reads as TGTGCCAGCAGCCAAGACTTATTGGCAGGGGCCACTGAAGCTTTCTTT.

This rearrangement joins TRBV5-1 to TRBJ2-3, with 9 nucleotides matching TRBD1. Germline V gene sequence: CDR1 SGHRS, CDR2 YFSETQ. The J segment lost 5 bases and the V segment lost 2 bases, leaving 6 bases of the junction unmatched. CDR3 length equals 15 residues. This CDR3 reads CASSLRQGGRDTQYF. DNA of the CDR3: TGCGCCAGCAGCTTAAGACAGGGGGGCAGAGATACGCAGTATTTT. Drawing the rest from reference TRBV5-1 and TRBJ2-3, the complete variable domain is KAGVTQTPRYLIKTRGQQVTLSCSPISGHRSVSWYQQTPGQGLQFLFEYFSETQRNKGNFPGRFSGRQFSNSRSEMNVSTLELGDSALYLCASSLRQGGRDTQYFGPGTRLTVL.

The chain has TRBV5-6 and TRBJ2-7, with a weak D call TRBD1 (5 bases). Trimming took off 0 bases at V and 6 bases at J, with 7 bases between the two ends. From germline, CDR1 is SGHDT and CDR2 YYEEEE. This CDR3 has 12 residues. The CDR3: CASSLGTSEQYF. DNA for the CDR3: TGTGCCAGCAGCTTGGGGACAAGCGAGCAGTACTTC.

This clone has a handful of counts. The chain joins TRBV12-3 or TRBV12-4 to TRBJ1-5, with D unresolved. The CDR3 sequence is 13 residues long. The V end was cut by 4 bases, the J end by 7 bases, with 11 bases between. CDR3 bases: TGTGCCAGCAGTTATTTCTCCGAGCAGCCCCAGCATTTT. It encodes CASSYFSEQPQHF.

The J gene is TRBJ1-3, the V gene TRBV5-1; TRBD1 matches 7 bases. Germline loops: CDR1 SGHRS, CDR2 YFSETQ. V trimming: 4 bases; J trimming: 0 bases; junction bases outside the gene matches: 4. This CDR3 is built from 15 residues. This CDR3 is CASSPGTVSGNTIYF. In DNA form, the CDR3 reads TGCGCCAGCAGCCCTGGGACAGTCTCTGGAAACACCATATATTTT.

This sequence joins TRBV6-6 and TRBJ2-2; D not resolved. Germline-derived CDR1 and CDR2 are MNHNY and SVGAGI (reference sequence). Trimming removed 1 base at V and 4 bases at J, with 7 bases between. The CDR3 runs 14 residues. CDR3 bases: TGTGCCAGCAGTTACTTCCCAATCACCGGGGAGCTGTTTTTT. This codes for CASSYFPITGELFF.

The chain is built from TRBV10-3 and TRBJ1-2; TRBD1 is a possible D gene (6 bases). Per germline, CDR1 ENHRY and CDR2 SYGVKD. V lost 2 bases and J 7 bases, leaving 14 bases between the germline ends. The CDR3 totals 14 residues. The CDR3 loop reads CAISEGDRTSGYTF. The CDR3 nucleotides are TGTGCCATCAGTGAGGGAGACAGGACAAGTGGCTACACCTTC.

This clone has just one count. The chain carries TRBV6-5 and TRBJ2-1; 10 bases are shared with TRBD2. This CDR3 contains 16 residues. The germline gives CDR1 MNHEY, CDR2 SVGAGI. Trimming took 0 bases from V and 3 from J; bases not matched to a gene: 2. The CDR3 here is CASSYSSSGGYNEQFF. The CDR3 DNA reads as TGTGCCAGCAGTTACTCGTCTAGCGGGGGCTACAATGAGCAGTTCTTC.

The rearrangement links TRBV7-2 to TRBJ2-1; possible D gene TRBD1, 5 bases. V gave up 1 base and J gave up 9 bases, with 16 bases separating them. Germline CDR1 and CDR2: SGHTA and FQGNSA. This CDR3 spans 15 amino acids. For the CDR3, the DNA is TGTGCCAGCAGCTTAGAAGGTTTGTGGGGCGGTGAGCAGTTCTTC. As protein: CASSLEGLWGGEQFF.

The chain employs TRBV4-2 and TRBJ1-4, with TRBD1 identical over 8 bases. Germline CDR1 reads LGHNA; CDR2 reads YNFKEQ. Trimming took 7 bases from V and 5 from J; bases not matched to a gene: 3. This CDR3 region has 13 residues. The CDR3: CASNDRGNEKLFF. The CDR3 bases are TGTGCCAGCAACGACAGGGGAAATGAAAAACTGTTTTTT.

This rearrangement joins TRBV19 to TRBJ1-5; D might be TRBD1 (6 bases). This CDR3 is built from 15 residues. V was cut by 3 bases and J by 7 bases, with 16 bases left in between. The germline CDR1 and CDR2 sequences are LNHDA and SQIVND (reference sequence). Here the CDR3 reads CASSIGGQGTQPQHF. The CDR3 coding sequence is TGTGCCAGTAGTATCGGTGGGCAGGGGACGCAGCCCCAGCATTTT.

The chain employs TRBV20-1 and TRBJ1-2; weak D call: TRBD1 (6 bases). This CDR3 has 11 amino acids. The V gene's germline CDR1 is DFQATT and CDR2 SNEGSKA (reference sequence). The V end was cut by 1 base, the J end by 6 bases, with 6 bases between. The CDR3 reads CSARGTDGYTF. CDR3 nucleotides: TGCAGTGCTAGAGGGACAGATGGCTACACCTTC.